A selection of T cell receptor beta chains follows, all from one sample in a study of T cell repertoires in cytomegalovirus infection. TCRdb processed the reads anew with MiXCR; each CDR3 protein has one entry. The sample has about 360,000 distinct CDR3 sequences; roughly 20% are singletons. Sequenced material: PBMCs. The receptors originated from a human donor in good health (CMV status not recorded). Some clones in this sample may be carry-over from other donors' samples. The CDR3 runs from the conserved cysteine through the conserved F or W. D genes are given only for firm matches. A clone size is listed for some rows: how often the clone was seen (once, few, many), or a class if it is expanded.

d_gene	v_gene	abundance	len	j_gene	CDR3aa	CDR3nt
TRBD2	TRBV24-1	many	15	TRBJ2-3	CATSDTAGGPDTQYF	TGTGCCACCAGTGATACAGCGGGAGGGCCAGATACGCAGTATTTT
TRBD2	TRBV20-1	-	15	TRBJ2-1	CSARPGLAPYNEQFF	TGCAGTGCTAGACCGGGACTAGCGCCTTACAATGAGCAGTTCTTC
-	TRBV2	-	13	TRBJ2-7	CASSVGRDYEQYF	TGTGCCAGCAGTGTGGGCAGGGACTACGAGCAGTACTTC
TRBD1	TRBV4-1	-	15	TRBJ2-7	CASSQDPTGVGEQYF	TGCGCCAGCAGCCAAGATCCGACAGGGGTAGGCGAGCAGTACTTC
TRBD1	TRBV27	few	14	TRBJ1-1	CASSYGQGRTEAFF	TGTGCCAGCAGTTACGGACAGGGAAGGACTGAAGCTTTCTTT
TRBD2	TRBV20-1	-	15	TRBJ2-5	CSAQSRLAGGETQYF	TGCAGTGCTCAGTCGCGACTAGCGGGTGGAGAGACCCAGTACTTC
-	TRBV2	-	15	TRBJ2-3	CASSLDREITDTQYF	TGTGCCAGCAGTTTGGACAGAGAGATCACAGATACGCAGTATTTT
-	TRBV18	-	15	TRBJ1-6	CASSRESDYNSPLHF	TGTGCCAGCTCACGGGAGTCCGACTATAATTCACCCCTCCACTTT
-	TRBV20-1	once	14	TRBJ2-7	CSARSRVGSYEQYF	TGCAGTGCTAGGTCGCGTGTCGGATCCTACGAGCAGTACTTC
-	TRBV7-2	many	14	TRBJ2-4	CASSLKAGVDIQYF	TGTGCCAGCAGCCTCAAGGCAGGGGTCGACATTCAGTACTTC
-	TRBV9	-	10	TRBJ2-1	CASSVAKQFF	TGTGCCAGCAGCGTAGCCAAGCAGTTCTTC
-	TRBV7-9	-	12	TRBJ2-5	CASQQNQETQYF	TGTGCCAGCCAACAGAACCAAGAGACCCAGTACTTC
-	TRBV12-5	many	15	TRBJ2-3	CASGLGRPSTDTQYF	TGTGCTAGTGGTTTGGGAAGGCCAAGCACAGATACGCAGTATTTT
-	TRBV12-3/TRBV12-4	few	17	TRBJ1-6	CASSYTGGERGNSPLHF	TGTGCCAGCAGTTATACAGGCGGGGAAAGGGGAAATTCACCCCTCCACTTT
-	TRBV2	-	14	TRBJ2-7	CVSNHGGGGYEQYF	TGTGTCAGCAATCATGGGGGAGGAGGGTACGAGCAGTACTTC
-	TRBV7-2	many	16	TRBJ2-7	CASSQRDKAGFYEQYF	TGTGCCAGCAGTCAACGCGACAAGGCGGGCTTTTACGAGCAGTACTTC
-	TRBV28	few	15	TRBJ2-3	CASSFGLWGTDTQYF	TGTGCCAGCAGTTTTGGTCTGTGGGGCACAGATACGCAGTATTTT
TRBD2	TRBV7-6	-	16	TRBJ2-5	CASSLRASGRGETQYF	TGTGCCAGCAGCCTCAGGGCCAGCGGGAGAGGGGAGACCCAGTACTTC
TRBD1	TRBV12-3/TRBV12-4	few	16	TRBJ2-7	CASSLALETGGYEQYF	TGTGCCAGCAGTTTAGCGCTAGAGACAGGGGGATACGAGCAGTACTTC
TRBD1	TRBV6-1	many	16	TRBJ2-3	CASRDPGQGAADTQYF	TGTGCCAGCAGGGATCCGGGACAGGGGGCAGCAGATACGCAGTATTTT
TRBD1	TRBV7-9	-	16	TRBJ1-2	CASTQLRDRVDYGYTF	TGTGCCAGCACCCAACTCCGGGACAGGGTTGACTATGGCTACACCTTC
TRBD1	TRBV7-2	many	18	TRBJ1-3	CASSLSLNRGYSGNTIYF	TGTGCCAGCAGCTTAAGCCTGAACAGGGGATACTCTGGAAACACCATATATTTT
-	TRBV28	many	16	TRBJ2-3	CASSLAAGGGTDTQYF	TGTGCCAGCAGTTTAGCGGCCGGGGGTGGCACAGATACGCAGTATTTT
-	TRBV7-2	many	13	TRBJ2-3	CASSYLLGSDLYF	TGTGCCAGCAGCTACCTGCTTGGGTCCGATCTGTATTTT
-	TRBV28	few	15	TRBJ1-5	CASRSPRGPHQPQHF	TGTGCCAGCAGATCCCCCCGGGGGCCGCATCAGCCCCAGCATTTT
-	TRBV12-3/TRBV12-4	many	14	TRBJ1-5	CASSFRRSNQPQHF	TGTGCCAGCAGTTTCCGCAGGAGCAATCAGCCCCAGCATTTT
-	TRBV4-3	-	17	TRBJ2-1	CASSQDLGGGNYNEQFF	TGCGCCAGCAGCCAAGATTTAGGGGGAGGGAATTACAATGAGCAGTTCTTC
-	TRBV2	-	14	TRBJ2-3	CASSTLLPPNTQYF	TGTGCCAGCAGCACACTACTCCCTCCGAATACGCAGTATTTT
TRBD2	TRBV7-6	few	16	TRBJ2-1	CASSSAVGLAGFEQFF	TGTGCCAGCAGCTCCGCGGTGGGACTAGCGGGATTTGAGCAGTTCTTC
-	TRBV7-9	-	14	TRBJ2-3	CASSLAPLGDTQYF	TGTGCCAGCAGCTTAGCCCCTCTAGGAGATACGCAGTATTTT
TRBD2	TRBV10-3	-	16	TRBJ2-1	CAIRATGTSDYNEQFF	TGTGCCATCAGAGCGACGGGGACTAGCGATTACAATGAGCAGTTCTTC
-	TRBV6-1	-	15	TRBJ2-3	CASSADLGTLDTQYF	TGTGCCAGCAGTGCCGACCTGGGAACTTTGGATACGCAGTATTTT
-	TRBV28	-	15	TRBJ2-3	CASSFPGSGTDTQYF	TGTGCCAGCAGTTTTCCAGGGAGTGGCACAGATACGCAGTATTTT
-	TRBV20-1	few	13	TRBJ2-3	CSARQAYTDTQYF	TGCAGTGCTCGACAGGCGTACACAGATACGCAGTATTTT
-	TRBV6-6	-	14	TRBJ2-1	CASSYLGSTYEQFF	TGTGCCAGCAGTTACCTGGGGTCTACCTATGAGCAGTTCTTC
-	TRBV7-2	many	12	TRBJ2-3	CASSFQTDTQYF	TGTGCCAGCAGCTTCCAAACAGATACGCAGTATTTT
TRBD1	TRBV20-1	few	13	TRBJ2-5	CSALTGGAKTQYF	TGCAGTGCTCTGACAGGGGGCGCGAAGACCCAGTACTTC
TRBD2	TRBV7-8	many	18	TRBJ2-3	CASSLARLAGAVPDTQYF	TGTGCCAGCAGCTTAGCGCGACTAGCGGGGGCGGTACCAGATACGCAGTATTTT
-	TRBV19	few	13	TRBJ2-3	CASSNQVGDTQYF	TGTGCCAGTAGTAATCAGGTTGGGGATACGCAGTATTTT
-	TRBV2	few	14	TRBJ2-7	CASSEDWGRDEQYF	TGTGCCAGCAGTGAAGATTGGGGGCGTGACGAGCAGTACTTC
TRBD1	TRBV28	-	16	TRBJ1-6	CASSTPGQGEDSPLHF	TGTGCCAGCAGTACCCCGGGACAGGGTGAGGATTCACCCCTCCACTTT
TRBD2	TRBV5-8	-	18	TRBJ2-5	CASSYGTSGRPGVETQYF	TGTGCCAGCAGCTACGGGACTAGCGGGAGACCCGGGGTAGAGACCCAGTACTTC
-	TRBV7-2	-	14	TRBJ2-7	CASSPQGLSYEQYF	TGTGCCAGCAGCCCGCAGGGACTCTCCTACGAGCAGTACTTC
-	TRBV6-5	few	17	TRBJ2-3	CASSSDADIGQTDTQYF	TGTGCCAGCAGTTCGGATGCTGACATTGGGCAGACAGATACGCAGTATTTT
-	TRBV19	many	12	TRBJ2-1	CASSPPRGEQFF	TGTGCCAGTAGTCCTCCGAGAGGAGAGCAGTTCTTC
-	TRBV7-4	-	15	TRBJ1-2	CASSLGGDGGYGYTF	TGTGCCAGCAGCTTAGGCGGAGACGGGGGCTATGGCTACACCTTC
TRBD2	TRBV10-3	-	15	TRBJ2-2	CAIAPSGRTTGELFF	TGTGCCATCGCCCCCAGCGGGAGGACTACCGGGGAGCTGTTTTTT
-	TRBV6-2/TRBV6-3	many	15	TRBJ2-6	CASRRGLTGANVLTF	TGTGCCAGCAGGCGAGGGCTCACTGGGGCCAACGTCCTGACTTTC
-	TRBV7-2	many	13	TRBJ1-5	CASTADSNQPQHF	TGTGCCAGCACGGCGGATAGCAATCAGCCCCAGCATTTT
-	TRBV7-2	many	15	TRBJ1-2	CASSRLLRGDYGYTF	TGTGCCAGCAGCCGCCTTCTCCGGGGCGACTATGGCTACACCTTC
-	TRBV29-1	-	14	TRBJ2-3	CSVEGSGYTDTQYF	TGCAGCGTTGAAGGCAGCGGGTACACAGATACGCAGTATTTT
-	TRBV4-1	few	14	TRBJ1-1	CASSQGPGNTEAFF	TGCGCCAGCAGCCAAGGACCTGGGAACACTGAAGCTTTCTTT
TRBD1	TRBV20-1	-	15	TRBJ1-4	CSAERQGAKNEKLFF	TGCAGTGCTGAAAGACAGGGCGCTAAGAATGAAAAACTGTTTTTT
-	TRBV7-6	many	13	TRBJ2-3	CASSIEPAGPQYF	TGTGCCAGCAGCATAGAACCAGCCGGTCCGCAGTATTTT